Listed below are T cell receptor beta chains from one sample, sequenced in a study of T cell repertoires in cytomegalovirus infection. Which antigens these TCRs recognize remains unknown. From the reads, TCRdb called clonotypes with MiXCR, one entry per CDR3 protein. The table includes 300,000 or so distinct CDR3 sequences, more than 20% detected once. The sample in question was cultured PBMCs, obtained from culture after CMV antigen stimulation. The receptors derive from a human donor in good health (CMV status not recorded). Some clones in this sample may be carry-over from other donors' samples. Both conserved end residues are part of each CDR3. A D gene is named only where the DNA matches it firmly.

D gene: TRBD1
J gene: TRBJ1-2
V gene: TRBV19
CDR3 protein: CASMSGGQGDYGYTF

D gene: -
J gene: TRBJ1-2
V gene: TRBV7-9
CDR3 protein: CASSLLSGVPYGYTF

D gene: -
J gene: TRBJ2-5
V gene: TRBV5-4
CDR3 protein: CASSIRGETQYF

D gene: -
J gene: TRBJ1-5
V gene: TRBV28
CDR3 protein: CASSFVTGNQPQHF

D gene: TRBD2
J gene: TRBJ2-1
V gene: TRBV7-2
CDR3 protein: CASSLGGAGGYNEQFF

D gene: TRBD1
J gene: TRBJ1-4
V gene: TRBV12-3/TRBV12-4
CDR3 protein: CASRAGTGDEKLFF

D gene: TRBD2
J gene: TRBJ2-1
V gene: TRBV12-5
CDR3 protein: CASGLALRTSGNWPYNEQFF

D gene: TRBD2
J gene: TRBJ2-1
V gene: TRBV5-1
CDR3 protein: CASSPTSGVYNEQFF

D gene: -
J gene: TRBJ2-5
V gene: TRBV14
CDR3 protein: CASSLISTQRGETQYF

D gene: -
J gene: TRBJ2-4
V gene: TRBV11-1
CDR3 protein: CASSLDYPNLPNIQYF

D gene: -
J gene: TRBJ2-3
V gene: TRBV14
CDR3 protein: CASSQDAAGHTDTQYF

D gene: TRBD1
J gene: TRBJ2-1
V gene: TRBV12-3/TRBV12-4
CDR3 protein: CASSWGTPGQYNEQFF

D gene: -
J gene: TRBJ1-1
V gene: TRBV20-1
CDR3 protein: CSAKDGRLEAFF

D gene: -
J gene: TRBJ1-3
V gene: TRBV6-8
CDR3 protein: CASSPVGSGNTIYF

D gene: TRBD1
J gene: TRBJ2-7
V gene: TRBV4-1
CDR3 protein: CASSLRDRAGYEQYF

D gene: TRBD2
J gene: TRBJ2-1
V gene: TRBV10-3
CDR3 protein: CAISGLAGGPEDEQFF

D gene: -
J gene: TRBJ2-3
V gene: TRBV10-3
CDR3 protein: CAISELGTSGTDTQYF

D gene: TRBD1
J gene: TRBJ2-2
V gene: TRBV7-8
CDR3 protein: CASGRNRNRGANGELFF

D gene: -
J gene: TRBJ1-2
V gene: TRBV4-1
CDR3 protein: CASSQDRGLLSNYGYTF

D gene: TRBD2
J gene: TRBJ2-7
V gene: TRBV20-1
CDR3 protein: CSASQAGEARSYEQYF

D gene: -
J gene: TRBJ1-4
V gene: TRBV19
CDR3 protein: CASITTGRTNEKLFF

D gene: -
J gene: TRBJ2-2
V gene: TRBV10-3
CDR3 protein: CAISVGSNTGELFF

D gene: TRBD2
J gene: TRBJ2-1
V gene: TRBV19
CDR3 protein: CASSISAGEFAEQFF

D gene: TRBD2
J gene: TRBJ2-2
V gene: TRBV19
CDR3 protein: CASRTRLAGGPGGELFF

D gene: TRBD1
J gene: TRBJ1-1
V gene: TRBV7-9
CDR3 protein: CASSPAAGGNEAFF

D gene: -
J gene: TRBJ2-4
V gene: TRBV7-2
CDR3 protein: CASSLGPKNIQYF